The 20 T cell receptor beta chains below come from one sample, sequenced in a study of cytomegalovirus exposure and HLA in healthy donors. The PCR was carried out with 60 Vbeta primers and 13 Jbeta primers. The assay was immunoSEQ multiplex PCR, and TCRdb's table has in-frame clones only and misses some. The sample has about 82,000 clones, 60% to 80% seen once. Material for sequencing was PBMCs. The source of these receptors is a man aged 45-65 years in good health and CMV-seronegative.

The rearrangement links TRBV28 to TRBJ2-1, with 8 bases that match TRBD2. CDR1 and CDR2 from the germline V gene are MDHEN and SYDVKM. The CDR3 has 17 residues. The V gene end was trimmed by 7 bases and the J gene end by 7 bases; junction bases not matched to a gene: 18. This CDR3 is CASTPRSLQRGRNEQFF. In DNA form, the CDR3 reads TGTGCCAGCACCCCGAGGTCCCTACAGCGGGGGCGGAATGAGCAGTTCTTC.

The rearrangement uses TRBV30 and TRBJ1-5, with TRBD1 matching over 7 bases. The CDR3 totals 15 residues. Germline CDR1 reads GTSNPN; CDR2 reads SVGIG (reference sequence). Trimming at V came to 5 bases and at J to 0 bases, leaving 7 bases not matched to a gene. The CDR3 DNA sequence: TGTGCCTGGCGACGACAGGGCTATAGCAATCAGCCCCAGCATTTT. Its translation is CAWRRQGYSNQPQHF. Based on the CDR3 plus reference TRBV30 and TRBJ1-5, the full variable domain is SQTIHQWPATLVQPVGSPLSLECTVEGTSNPNLYWYRQAAGRGLQLLFYSVGIGQISSEVPQNLSASRPQDRQFILSSKKLLLSDSGFYLCAWRRQGYSNQPQHFGDGTRLSIL.

The chain recombines TRBV30 with TRBJ2-7; D call uncertain. Trimming left V 0 bases short and J 0 bases short, with 6 bases between. Germline V CDR1 and CDR2: GTSNPN, SVGIG (reference sequence). This CDR3 contains 13 residues. The CDR3: CAWSVHPSYEQYF. The CDR3 DNA sequence: TGTGCCTGGAGTGTTCATCCCTCCTACGAGCAGTACTTC.

The chain joins TRBV5-8 to TRBJ2-7; 12 bases fit TRBD2. From germline, CDR1 is SGHTS and CDR2 YDEGEE. J gave up 4 bases and V 2 bases, and 7 bases lay outside the gene matches. The CDR3 runs 16 residues. The CDR3 here is CASSLRTSGVQYEQYF. CDR3 DNA: TGTGCCAGCAGCTTAAGGACTAGCGGGGTCCAATACGAGCAGTACTTC.

This clone was seen once. This chain joins TRBV7-2 and TRBJ2-5, with 8 bases that match TRBD1. The germline V gene has CDR1 SGHTA and CDR2 FQGNSA. This CDR3 has 16 residues. Trimming removed 5 bases from V and 2 bases from J; junction bases left unmatched: 10. CDR3 loop: CASSLGRGRMQETQYF. DNA for the CDR3: TGTGCCAGCAGCCTGGGCAGGGGGCGGATGCAAGAGACCCAGTACTTC.

The chain combines TRBV11-1 with TRBJ2-7; the D is unclear. Between the trimmed V and J ends, which lost 1 base and 2 bases, there was a span of 12 bases. This CDR3 has 15 residues. CDR1 SGHAT and CDR2 FQDESV come from the germline V gene (reference sequence). The CDR3 is CASSLGAGRPYEQYF. CDR3 bases: TGTGCCAGCAGCTTAGGGGCCGGCAGACCCTACGAGCAGTACTTC.

This clone was seen more than once but under ten times. The CDR3 nucleotides are TGTGCCAGCAGTCGAGAGGGCCTGAGCAATCAGCCCCAGCATTTT. Translating gives CASSREGLSNQPQHF. The gene calls are TRBV2 and TRBJ1-5; D gene unclear. CDR3 length equals 15 residues. Germline CDR1 SNHLY, CDR2 FYNNEI. V dropped 5 bases and J dropped 1 base, with 12 bases sitting between them.

The chain uses TRBV5-1 and TRBJ2-2; TRBD2 matches at 9 bases. V shed 7 bases, J shed 2 bases, and the junction held 6 bases outside the gene matches. The CDR3 length is 15 residues. Germline V gives CDR1 SGHRS, CDR2 YFSETQ. The CDR3 coding sequence is TGCGCCAGCTCAGCGGGGGGAGCCAACACCGGGGAGCTGTTTTTT. It is translated as CASSAGGANTGELFF.

The CDR3 sequence is CASSPTGQETQYF. In nucleotides, the CDR3 is TGTGCCAGCTCACCGACCGGGCAAGAGACCCAGTACTTC. The chain has TRBV18 and TRBJ2-5; D is ambiguous. Germline assignment: CDR1 KGHSH and CDR2 LQKENI. This CDR3 has 13 residues. The V gene lost 3 bases and the J gene lost 2 bases, with 7 bases spanning the gap.

This clone has a count of ten or more. This chain joins TRBV7-9 and TRBJ2-5; TRBD2 matches at 15 bases. V trimming: 5 bases; J trimming: 1 base; junction bases outside the gene matches: 5. The CDR3 is 17 residues long. The germline V gene encodes CDR1 SEHNR and CDR2 FQNEAQ (reference sequence). The CDR3, as DNA: TGTGCCAGCAGCCCGGGACTAGCGGGGGGAAGCCAAGAGACCCAGTACTTC. It codes for CASSPGLAGGSQETQYF.

The chain has TRBV30 and TRBJ1-6; D remains ambiguous. Germline lookup yields CDR1 GTSNPN and CDR2 SVGIG (reference sequence). The V end was cut by 3 bases, the J end by 5 bases, with 20 bases between. The CDR3 has 17 amino acids. The CDR3 region has the DNA TGTGCCTGGAGAACCAGCGGGCGTTACTACGATAATTCACCCCTCCACTTT. Its translation: CAWRTSGRYYDNSPLHF.

This sequence joins TRBV28 and TRBJ2-3; no firm D call. This CDR3 has 10 amino acids. Germline-derived CDR1 and CDR2 are MDHEN and SYDVKM. The V and J ends lost 8 bases and 5 bases respectively, with 5 bases between them. In nucleotides, the CDR3 is TGTGCCAGCTTCGGAGATACGCAGTATTTT. Translating it yields CASFGDTQYF.

This clone was observed a few times. The rearrangement uses TRBV2 and TRBJ2-7; 8 bases are shared with TRBD1. The CDR3 loop spans 14 amino acids. From germline, CDR1 is SNHLY and CDR2 FYNNEI. Trimming cost V 6 bases and J 7 bases; bases outside gene matches: 11. CDR3 bases: TGTGCCAGCAGAGGGACTCAGGGGGCGGGAGAGCAGTACTTC. It encodes CASRGTQGAGEQYF.

This chain connects TRBV18 to TRBJ2-6; no firm D call. CDR1 is KGHSH and CDR2 is LQKENI in the germline V gene. The CDR3 runs 16 residues. V was shortened by 3 bases and J by 0 bases, with 9 bases between the two germline ends. Here the CDR3 DNA reads TGTGCCAGCTCACCTCTGCCTATCTCTGGGGCCAACGTCCTGACTTTC. Its protein is CASSPLPISGANVLTF.

The rearrangement links TRBV18 to TRBJ2-1, with 8 bases aligning to TRBD1. V shed 0 bases and J 2 bases; nucleotides not matched to a gene: 6. The CDR3 has 17 amino acids. Germline CDR1 is KGHSH and CDR2 is LQKENI. The CDR3 DNA sequence: TGTGCCAGCTCACCACCGACCGGGACAGGAGCCTACAATGAGCAGTTCTTC. Translation: CASSPPTGTGAYNEQFF.

The chain joins TRBV6-5 to TRBJ1-3; 9 bases map to TRBD1. The germline CDR1 and CDR2 sequences are MNHEY and SVGAGI. The CDR3 loop spans 15 amino acids. V gave up 6 bases and J gave up 4 bases; unmatched junction bases: 7. The DNA of the CDR3 is TGTGCCAGCAGGAAACAGGGGGCTGACGGAAACACCATATATTTT. This translates into CASRKQGADGNTIYF.

The V and J genes are TRBV7-3 and TRBJ2-1; D not resolved. CDR3 length: 13 residues. Germline CDR1 SGHTA, CDR2 FQGTGA. V was pared by 5 bases and J by 5 bases, with 10 bases between. The CDR3 DNA is TGTGCCAGCAGCCCCGTGAGTGACAATGAGCAGTTCTTC. It codes for CASSPVSDNEQFF.

The chain recombines TRBV6-5 with TRBJ2-1; 7 bases match TRBD1. J lost 4 bases, V lost 4 bases, and 4 bases had no gene match. The CDR3 is made up of 14 amino acids. Germline loops: CDR1 MNHEY, CDR2 SVGAGI. DNA for the CDR3: TGTGCCAGCAGTTCCCAGGGACAGTACAATGAGCAGTTCTTC. The encoded protein is CASSSQGQYNEQFF.

The J gene is TRBJ1-3, the V gene TRBV30; TRBD1 is a possible D gene (6 bases). CDR1 GTSNPN and CDR2 SVGIG come from the germline V gene (reference sequence). The CDR3 consists of 16 residues. The V end was cut by 3 bases, the J end by 4 bases, with 19 bases between. DNA for the CDR3: TGTGCCTGGAGGAGAATAGGCAGGGGACGAGGAAACACCATATATTTT. This translates into CAWRRIGRGRGNTIYF.

In its sample, this clone was seen a few times. The chain is built from TRBV18 and TRBJ1-2, with 8 nucleotides matching TRBD1. The CDR3 is made up of 14 amino acids. In germline, CDR1 is KGHSH, CDR2 LQKENI. The V and J ends lost 3 bases and 7 bases, in that order; junction bases with no gene match: 7. The CDR3 sequence is CASSPPGQAIGYTF. The CDR3 coding sequence is TGTGCCAGCTCACCCCCGGGACAGGCCATTGGCTACACCTTC. Based on the CDR3 plus reference TRBV18 and TRBJ1-2, the full variable domain is NAGVMQNPRHLVRRRGQEARLRCSPMKGHSHVYWYRQLPEEGLKFMVYLQKENIIDESGMPKERFSAEFPKEGPSILRIQQVVRGDSAAYFCASSPPGQAIGYTFGSGTRLTVV.